The 13 T cell receptor beta chains below all came from one sample that was sequenced in a study of HIV-infected patients and healthy controls. Whole blood was used without fractionation, so all unsorted peripheral T cells were included. 400 to 550 ng RNA was reverse transcribed with alpha and beta constant-region primers. Using multiplexing indices, alpha and beta chain libraries were generated apart by chain-specific third strand synthesis. A single record per CDR3 protein comes from TCRdb applying MiXCR to the 5' RACE reads. The repertoire holds around 19,000 distinct CDR3 sequences, with 7.5% to 9% as singletons. The specimen sequenced was blood. These receptors were taken from an adult in good health.

As concerns this clonotype: This sequence may be a read error, since a much larger clone differs from it by one base. The V and J genes are TRBV28 and TRBJ2-7; D ambiguous. V shed 2 bases and J shed 9 bases, with 8 bases lying between them. The CDR3 covers 11 residues. Germline V gives CDR1 MDHEN, CDR2 SYDVKM. CDR3 nucleotides: TGTGCCAGCAGTTTAGGGCCCGGGCAGTACTTC. This codes for CASSLGPGQYF.

This clonotype is termed medium-sized. This chain joins TRBV6-5 and TRBJ2-3; 7 nucleotides align to TRBD2. The CDR3 runs to 14 residues. CDR1 and CDR2 from the germline V gene are MNHEY and SVGAGI. V dropped 6 bases and J dropped 3; count of bases not matched to a gene: 6. The CDR3 here is CASRGEGLTDTQYF. CDR3 in DNA: TGTGCCAGCAGGGGGGAGGGCCTGACAGATACGCAGTATTTT.

This clonotype occurred many times. The genes are TRBV24-1 and TRBJ1-5; D unresolved. This CDR3 is 13 amino acids long. V was pared by 9 bases and J by 3 bases, with 11 bases between. Germline CDR1 and CDR2: KGHDR and SFDVKD. DNA of the CDR3: TGTGCCACCGCAGCCAGTAACAATCAGCCCCAGCATTTT. It specifies CATAASNNQPQHF.

This clonotype was counted ten times or more. The rearrangement uses TRBV4-1 and TRBJ2-1; 10 nucleotides agree with TRBD2. The CDR3 has 18 amino acids. J was trimmed by 5 bases and V by 2 bases; bases with no gene match: 12. CDR1 is MGHRA and CDR2 is YSYEKL in the germline V gene. CDR3 protein: CASSQFGLPGLANNEQFF. The DNA for the CDR3 is TGCGCCAGCAGCCAATTTGGTCTCCCGGGACTAGCGAACAATGAGCAGTTCTTC.

This clonotype was seen repeatedly, ten times or more. The genes are TRBV28 and TRBJ2-5; D may be TRBD1 (5 bases). V lost 4 bases to trimming and J lost 5 bases, with 8 bases between them. The CDR3 is 12 residues long. Germline assignment: CDR1 MDHEN and CDR2 SYDVKM. The CDR3 spells CASSSRVETQYF. CDR3 sequence (DNA): TGTGCCAGCAGTTCCAGGGTTGAGACCCAGTACTTC.

This clonotype has a count of ten or more. The CDR3: CASSQEFPSGIYEQYF. The CDR3 DNA is TGCGCCAGCAGCCAAGAGTTCCCTAGCGGGATCTACGAGCAGTACTTC. The rearrangement joins TRBV4-3 to TRBJ2-7, with 9 bases fitting TRBD2. Germline CDR1 and CDR2: LGHNA and YSLEER. After removal of 0 bases from V and 3 bases from J, the junction contained 6 bases not matched to a gene. The CDR3 has 16 residues.

The rearrangement uses TRBV3-1 and TRBJ2-3; D unresolved. Germline loops: CDR1 LGHDT, CDR2 YNNKEL (reference sequence). Trimming took 4 bases from V and 6 from J, leaving 23 bases between them. This CDR3 comprises 17 residues. The CDR3: CASSRNAPGPLGDTQYF. The DNA for the CDR3 is TGTGCCAGCAGCCGAAATGCGCCGGGCCCCCTGGGGGATACGCAGTATTTT.

This clonotype was seen repeatedly, ten times or more. The chain has TRBV19 and TRBJ2-3; the D gene is possibly TRBD1 (5 bases). CDR3 length equals 13 residues. Germline V gene lookup returns CDR1 LNHDA and CDR2 SQIVND (reference sequence). The V end lost 4 bases, the J end lost 3 bases, and 8 bases lay between the germline ends. In DNA form, the CDR3 reads TGTGCCAGTAGTAAGGACAATACAGATACGCAGTATTTT. It yields the protein CASSKDNTDTQYF.

This clonotype was picked up many times. CDR3 DNA: TGTGCCAGCAGCCCCAGACAGCTTCTGGGCTCTGGGGCCAACGTCCTGACTTTC. This encodes CASSPRQLLGSGANVLTF. The gene calls are TRBV7-9 and TRBJ2-6; tentatively, D is TRBD1 (5 bases). The V gene's germline CDR1 is SEHNR and CDR2 FQNEAQ (reference sequence). CDR3 length: 18 residues. With 5 bases removed from V and 0 bases from J, the gap between germline ends came to 17 bases. The variable domain in full, with the rest retrieved from reference TRBV7-9 and TRBJ2-6, is DTGVSQNPRHKITKRGQNVTFRCDPISEHNRLYWYRQTLGQGPEFLTYFQNEAQLEKSRLLSDRFSAERPKGSFSTLEIQRTEQGDSAMYLCASSPRQLLGSGANVLTFGAGSRLTVL.

This clonotype was counted many times. The chain is built from TRBV6-4 and TRBJ2-3; 7 bases map to TRBD2. Germline CDR1 is MRHNA and CDR2 is SNTAGT. CDR3 length: 13 amino acids. With V trimmed by 3 bases and J by 3 bases, 0 bases remained unmatched. CDR3 sequence (DNA): TGTGCCAGCAGTGAGCGGGAGACAGATACGCAGTATTTT. Its protein is CASSERETDTQYF.

The chain carries TRBV18 and TRBJ2-1; D possibly corresponds to TRBD2 (6 bases). The germline gives CDR1 KGHSH, CDR2 LQKENI. Deletions cut 4 bases from V and 8 bases from J, with 15 bases between. The CDR3 covers 14 residues. CDR3 bases: TGTGCCAGCTCACAAATTACTAGCAGTGATGAGCAGTTCTTC. This translates into CASSQITSSDEQFF.

This clonotype turned up a few times. The chain joins TRBV6-5 to TRBJ2-5; 8 bases align to TRBD1. The CDR3 length is 13 residues. Trimming at V came to 7 bases and at J to 5 bases, leaving 6 bases not matched to a gene. Germline V gene sequence: CDR1 MNHEY, CDR2 SVGAGI. The CDR3 region has the DNA TGTGCCAGCAATGGACAGGGTCGGGAGACCCAGTACTTC. It encodes CASNGQGRETQYF.

This clonotype has a count of ten or more. V usage is TRBV11-2 and J usage is TRBJ2-4; 9 bases are a match to TRBD2. V shed 4 bases, J shed 0 bases, and the junction held 4 bases outside the gene matches. From germline, CDR1 is SGHAT and CDR2 FQNNGV. The CDR3 is made up of 16 amino acids. As DNA, the CDR3 is TGTGCCAGCAGCTGGGTAGCGGGGGTAGCCAAAAACATTCAGTACTTC. Translated, it gives CASSWVAGVAKNIQYF. Drawing the rest from reference TRBV11-2 and TRBJ2-4, the complete variable domain is EAGVAQSPRYKIIEKRQSVAFWCNPISGHATLYWYQQILGQGPKLLIQFQNNGVVDDSQLPKDRFSAERLKGVDSTLKIQPAKLEDSAVYLCASSWVAGVAKNIQYFGAGTRLSVL.